Shown below are 8 T cell receptor beta chains from a single sample sequenced in a study of blood T cell repertoires in COVID-19 (dated by TCRdb to 2020 to 2022). Receptor libraries were prepared by the immunoSEQ multiplex PCR assay. In its TCRdb copy, this immuneACCESS table keeps in-frame sequences only and misses some clones. Where compared with another copy, unresolved V genes explain less than half of these, and the others have no known cause. The sample table holds fewer than 25,000 clones, of which 85% to 90% were seen once. Approximately 12% of the sample is held by the ten biggest clonotypes. Sequenced material: peripheral blood. These receptors were collected from a human donor in a cohort sampled during active COVID-19.

The rearrangement uses TRBV9 and TRBJ2-7; 7 nucleotides align to TRBD2. This CDR3 has 15 residues. Per germline, CDR1 SGDLS and CDR2 YYNGEE. V gave up 1 base and J gave up 6 bases; unmatched junction bases: 10. In nucleotides, the CDR3 is TGTGCCAGCAGCGTAAGGCCCAGCGGGGTTAGCGAGCAGTACTTC. Translated: CASSVRPSGVSEQYF.

The rearrangement links TRBV4-3 to TRBJ2-5, with TRBD2 matching 11 bases. Looked up from germline, CDR1 is LGHNA and CDR2 is YSLEER. The CDR3 totals 16 residues. V shed 0 bases and J 5 bases; nucleotides not matched to a gene: 5. CDR3 DNA sequence: TGCGCCAGCAGCCAAGATCCCTCTAGCGGGAGGGAGACCCAGTACTTC. It encodes CASSQDPSSGRETQYF.

V and J are TRBV7-6 and TRBJ1-4; 12 bases fit TRBD1. CDR1 and CDR2 (germline): SGHVS, FNYEAQ. Trimming at V came to 4 bases and at J to 8 bases, leaving 2 bases not matched to a gene. The CDR3 contains 14 residues. The CDR3 loop is CASSSGTGGEKLFF. CDR3 nucleotide sequence: TGTGCCAGCAGCTCCGGGACAGGGGGCGAAAAACTGTTTTTT.

The chain uses TRBV18 and TRBJ2-7; 8 positions match TRBD1. This CDR3 comprises 17 residues. Germline V gene data show CDR1 as KGHSH and CDR2 as LQKENI. V lost 0 bases to trimming and J lost 2 bases; unmatched junction nucleotides: 9. The CDR3 sequence is CASSPPNRQGSPYEQYF. CDR3 in DNA: TGTGCCAGCTCACCACCGAACAGACAGGGGAGTCCCTACGAGCAGTACTTC. The variable domain in full, with the rest retrieved from reference TRBV18 and TRBJ2-7, is NAGVMQNPRHLVRRRGQEARLRCSPMKGHSHVYWYRQLPEEGLKFMVYLQKENIIDESGMPKERFSAEFPKEGPSILRIQQVVRGDSAAYFCASSPPNRQGSPYEQYFGPGTRLTVT.

The gene calls are TRBV28 and TRBJ2-7; 9 positions match TRBD1. Germline loops: CDR1 MDHEN, CDR2 SYDVKM. The J segment lost 5 bases and the V segment lost 5 bases, leaving 7 bases of the junction unmatched. CDR3 length: 14 residues. Written as DNA, the CDR3 is TGTGCCAGCAGTCCCGGGACAGGGCCCCACGAGCAGTACTTC. Its translation: CASSPGTGPHEQYF.

This clone showed up just a few times. V usage is TRBV5-1 and J usage is TRBJ1-6; TRBD1 matches at 7 bases. The junction had 4 bases not matched to a gene; V was cut back by 2 bases and J by 8 bases. The CDR3 contains 14 residues. From germline, CDR1 is SGHRS and CDR2 YFSETQ. CDR3 sequence: CASSFTGADSPLHF. In DNA, the CDR3 is TGCGCCAGCAGCTTCACAGGGGCGGATTCACCCCTCCACTTT.

The chain combines TRBV6-2 or TRBV6-3 with TRBJ2-1, with TRBD2 as a possible D gene (5 bases). CDR3 length: 15 residues. With 5 bases removed from V and 7 bases from J, the gap between germline ends came to 18 bases. CDR1 and CDR2 (germline): MNHEY, SVGEGT. CDR3 coding DNA: TGTGCCAGCAGTCCGGGGTCCTTTTTGAGAAATGAGCAGTTCTTC. Protein: CASSPGSFLRNEQFF.

V and J are TRBV12-3 or TRBV12-4 and TRBJ2-7; the D gene is possibly TRBD2 (5 bases). Deletions cut 6 bases from V and 2 bases from J, with 11 bases between. The CDR3 spans 13 residues. The CDR3 nucleotides read TGTGCCAGCAGAATCCGGGGAGCCTACGAGCAGTACTTC. This codes for CASRIRGAYEQYF.